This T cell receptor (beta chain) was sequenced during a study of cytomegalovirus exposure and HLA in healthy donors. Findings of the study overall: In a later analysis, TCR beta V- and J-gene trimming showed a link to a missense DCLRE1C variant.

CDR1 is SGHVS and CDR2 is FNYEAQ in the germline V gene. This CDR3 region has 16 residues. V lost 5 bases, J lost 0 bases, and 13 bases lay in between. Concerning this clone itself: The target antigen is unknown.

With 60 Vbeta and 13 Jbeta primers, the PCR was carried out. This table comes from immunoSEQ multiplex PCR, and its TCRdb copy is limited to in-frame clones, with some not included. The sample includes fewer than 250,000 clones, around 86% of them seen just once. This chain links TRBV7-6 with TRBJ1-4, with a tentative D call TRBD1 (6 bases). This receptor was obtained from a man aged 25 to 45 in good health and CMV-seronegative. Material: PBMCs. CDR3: CASSRLTGTTNEKLFF. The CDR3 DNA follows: TGTGCCAGCAGCCGACTTACAGGGACAACTAATGAAAAACTGTTTTTT.